The entry below describes one T cell receptor (beta chain). The data were obtained in a study of blood T cell repertoires in COVID-19. The protocol was immunoSEQ multiplex PCR, while the TCRdb copy is restricted to in-frame clones and leaves out a portion. The data show approximately 300,000 clones, 92% seen once. Germline loops: CDR1 SGHTA, CDR2 FQGNSA. The CDR3 spans 16 residues. V was clipped by 3 bases and J by 2 bases; unmatched bases: 5. The specimen sequenced was PBMCs or T cells enriched from blood (not recorded which). The rearrangement links TRBV7-2 to TRBJ2-3, with 10 bases aligning to TRBD1. The receptor was derived from a young woman who had recovered from COVID-19. CDR3 protein: CASSFEGQGYTDTQYF. DNA for the CDR3: TGTGCCAGCAGCTTTGAGGGACAGGGGTACACAGATACGCAGTATTTT.